The clone carrying this T cell receptor beta chain was seen a single time. Using immunoSEQ multiplex PCR, the repertoire was profiled, and TCRdb retains in-frame clones only, with some absent. This table holds 150,000 or so clones, 84% found once. The sample belongs to a study of blood T cell repertoires in COVID-19. Across the study: Sources were T cells, B-cell-depleted T cells, or PBMCs; the material itself was cDNA or gDNA.

Germline assignment: CDR1 SQVTM and CDR2 ANQGSEA. There are 13 residues in the CDR3. Trimming took 7 bases from V and 7 from J; bases not matched to a gene: 6. The V gene is TRBV29-1, the J gene TRBJ1-6, with 8 nucleotides matching TRBD1. Sequencing was done on a sample of peripheral blood. The sequence was collected from a woman aged 60-75 years with acute or convalescent COVID-19. The CDR3 region has the DNA TGCAGCGCCACCGCAGGGGGCAATTCACCCCTCCACTTT. Residues: CSATAGGNSPLHF. Combining the CDR3 with reference TRBV29-1 and TRBJ1-6 gives the whole variable domain SAVISQKPSRDICQRGTSLTIQCQVDSQVTMMFWYRQQPGQSLTLIATANQGSEATYESGFVIDKFPISRPNLTFSTLTVSNMSPEDSSIYLCSATAGGNSPLHFGNGTRLTVT.